Below are 14 T cell receptor beta chains sequenced from a single sample in a study of regulatory T cells in long-lasting Graves disease. Regarding time point: persistent/refractory GD, antithyroid drugs over 5 years with positive TRAb. The TCR library was made from RNA that had been extracted from PBMCs in TRIzol. Sequencing libraries for TCR beta were prepared with iRepertoire HTBI primers and Arm-PCR of CDR3 regions. TCRdb re-called the multiplex PCR reads through MiXCR, storing one row per CDR3 protein. The sample includes over 650,000 distinct CDR3 sequences, 30% of them seen just once. The sample was peripheral blood mononuclear cells (PBMCs), taken when the disease was refractory, from a patient treated with antithyroid drugs. The receptors were sampled from a female donor with Graves disease.

This rearrangement joins TRBV30 to TRBJ2-5; 7 bases align to TRBD2. Losses at the gene ends were 2 bases for V and 4 bases for J; bases not matched to a gene: 16. The CDR3 extends over 17 amino acids. The germline CDR1 and CDR2 sequences are GTSNPN and SVGIG (reference sequence). The CDR3 reads CAWSRFPRLAGGETQYF. The CDR3 DNA sequence: TGTGCCTGGAGTCGATTCCCGCGACTAGCTGGGGGAGAGACCCAGTACTTC. The variable domain in full, completed from reference TRBV30 and TRBJ2-5, reads SQTIHQWPATLVQPVGSPLSLECTVEGTSNPNLYWYRQAAGRGLQLLFYSVGIGQISSEVPQNLSASRPQDRQFILSSKKLLLSDSGFYLCAWSRFPRLAGGETQYFGPGTRLLVL.

The chain recombines TRBV7-9 with TRBJ1-1; D is ambiguous. Trimming shortened V by 8 bases and J by 1 base, and 5 bases separated the two germline ends. Per germline, CDR1 SEHNR and CDR2 FQNEAQ (reference sequence). The CDR3 is 11 residues long. The CDR3 is CASGGNTEAFF. The CDR3 coding sequence is TGTGCCAGCGGTGGGAACACTGAAGCTTTCTTT. Variable domain in full (rest from reference TRBV7-9 and TRBJ1-1): DTGVSQNPRHKITKRGQNVTFRCDPISEHNRLYWYRQTLGQGPEFLTYFQNEAQLEKSRLLSDRFSAERPKGSFSTLEIQRTEQGDSAMYLCASGGNTEAFFGQGTRLTVV.

This clonotype has a handful of counts. The chain uses TRBV6-1 and TRBJ1-1; D gene ambiguous. V lost 4 bases and J lost 0, with 12 bases in between. CDR1 is MNHNS, CDR2 SASEGT, per germline. The CDR3 runs to 15 residues. CDR3 region: CASSALTVMNTEAFF. Here the CDR3 DNA reads TGTGCCAGCAGTGCATTGACGGTCATGAACACTGAAGCTTTCTTT.

This clonotype came up many times. The chain couples TRBV7-3 to TRBJ2-5; D gene ambiguous. CDR1 SGHTA and CDR2 FQGTGA come from the germline V gene. The CDR3 is made up of 15 amino acids. Between the trimmed V and J ends, which lost 0 bases and 5 bases, there was a span of 13 bases. The CDR3 DNA reads TGTGCCAGCAGCTTAACTCCCAGCCGGCGGGAGACCCAGTACTTC. It is translated as CASSLTPSRRETQYF.

The V and J genes are TRBV7-2 and TRBJ2-5; the D gene is possibly TRBD2 (7 bases). There are 16 residues in the CDR3. Germline V lookup: CDR1 SGHTA, CDR2 FQGNSA. Trimming took 1 base from V and 5 from J, leaving 17 bases between them. The CDR3 region has the DNA TGTGCCAGCAGCTTAGTTGCTTCCGGGGGGCGCGAGACCCAGTACTTC. It yields the protein CASSLVASGGRETQYF.

Notes on this clonotype: Possible read error: a much larger clone is one base away. This chain joins TRBV27 and TRBJ2-6; D gene uncertain. CDR3 size: 16 residues. In germline, CDR1 is MNHEY, CDR2 SMNVEV (reference sequence). CDR3 in amino acids: CVSSLLRVAGANVLTF. DNA of the CDR3: TGTGTCAGCAGTTTACTAAGGGTGGCCGGGGCCAACGTCCTGACTTTC.

V and J are TRBV11-2 and TRBJ1-1; maybe TRBD1 (5 bases). Per germline, CDR1 SGHAT and CDR2 FQNNGV. The V gene lost 2 bases and the J gene lost 10 bases, with 14 bases spanning the gap. The CDR3 extends over 13 amino acids. Here the CDR3 reads CASSLSGGTRAFF. The CDR3 DNA follows: TGTGCCAGCAGCTTAAGCGGAGGGACGCGAGCTTTCTTT.

In this sample, this clonotype turned up many times. V is TRBV7-2 and J is TRBJ2-5, with TRBD2 matching over 11 bases. With 4 bases clipped from V and 5 bases from J, the junction kept 15 bases outside the gene matches. Germline-derived CDR1 and CDR2 are SGHTA and FQGNSA. The CDR3 has 18 residues. In DNA form, the CDR3 reads TGTGCCAGCAGCTCCCCACAGACTAGCGGGACCTTCTTGGAGACCCAGTACTTC. As protein: CASSSPQTSGTFLETQYF.

This clonotype has just a few counts. The chain uses TRBV6-1 and TRBJ2-4, with TRBD1 as a possible D gene (6 bases). This CDR3 spans 15 amino acids. Trimming took 1 base from V and 3 from J, leaving 10 bases between them. In germline, CDR1 is MNHNS, CDR2 SASEGT. CDR3 in DNA: TGTGCCAGCAGTGAAGGCAGGGGTGACAAAAACATTCAGTACTTC. It specifies CASSEGRGDKNIQYF.

The chain combines TRBV5-6 with TRBJ1-2; no firm D call. V lost 4 bases and J 0 bases, leaving 10 bases between the germline ends. In germline, CDR1 is SGHDT, CDR2 YYEEEE. This CDR3 region has 14 residues. In DNA form, the CDR3 reads TGTGCCAGCAGCCCGGAGCAGTCTAACTATGGCTACACCTTC. Translated, it gives CASSPEQSNYGYTF.

In its sample, this clonotype was seen many times. This chain connects TRBV24-1 to TRBJ2-7; no reliable D call. Germline V lookup: CDR1 KGHDR, CDR2 SFDVKD. CDR3 length: 12 residues. The V end lost 10 bases, the J end lost 3 bases, and 12 bases lay between the germline ends. CDR3 nucleotides: TGTGCCACACCGACTGGTGGCTACGAGCAGTACTTC. Protein sequence: CATPTGGYEQYF.

The J gene is TRBJ2-2, the V gene TRBV2; D remains unclear. V was cut by 4 bases and J by 7 bases, with 16 bases left in between. The germline V gene encodes CDR1 SNHLY and CDR2 FYNNEI. This CDR3 has 15 residues. CDR3 residues: CASSVVRTPDGELFF. Written as DNA, the CDR3 is TGTGCCAGCAGTGTGGTTAGGACCCCAGACGGGGAGCTGTTTTTT.

This clonotype was counted only a few times. CDR3 region: CASSPWTGHGNQPQHF. CDR3 sequence (DNA): TGTGCCAGCAGTCCGTGGACAGGGCATGGCAATCAGCCCCAGCATTTT. This chain joins TRBV27 and TRBJ1-5, with TRBD1 matching 8 bases. With V trimmed by 5 bases and J by 2 bases, 8 bases remained unmatched. The CDR3 spans 16 residues. Germline-derived CDR1 and CDR2 are MNHEY and SMNVEV (reference sequence).

In this sample, this clonotype turned up a few times. The chain carries TRBV11-2 and TRBJ1-1, with TRBD1 as a possible D gene (5 bases). Trimming took off 6 bases at V and 1 base at J, with 12 bases between the two ends. The germline V gene encodes CDR1 SGHAT and CDR2 FQNNGV. There are 14 residues in the CDR3. In DNA form, the CDR3 reads TGTGCCAGCAGACTGGGGACGGCGAACACTGAAGCTTTCTTT. Its translation is CASRLGTANTEAFF.